This TCR beta chain was sequenced in a study of T cells in Graves' hyperthyroidism and ophthalmopathy. In this sample, this clonotype turned up many times. The CDR3 regions of TCR beta were amplified from RNA transcripts. First-round RT-PCR of the TCR CDR3 relied on the HTBI primer set. TCRdb redid the calling of the multiplex PCR reads with MiXCR, one entry per CDR3 protein. The table includes around 620,000 distinct CDR3 sequences, 11% to 15% detected once. The CDR3 has 15 residues. Germline V lookup: CDR1 SGHAT, CDR2 FQDESV (reference sequence). V trimming: 5 bases; J trimming: 7 bases; junction bases outside the gene matches: 7.

The sequencing sample was made of blood. The V call is TRBV11-1, the J call TRBJ1-6; TRBD1 matches 8 bases. This TCR was sampled from a young woman with Graves' ophthalmopathy. DNA for the CDR3: TGTGCCAGCAGCCCTGCGGGACAGGAGAATTCACCCCTCCACTTT. Protein product: CASSPAGQENSPLHF.